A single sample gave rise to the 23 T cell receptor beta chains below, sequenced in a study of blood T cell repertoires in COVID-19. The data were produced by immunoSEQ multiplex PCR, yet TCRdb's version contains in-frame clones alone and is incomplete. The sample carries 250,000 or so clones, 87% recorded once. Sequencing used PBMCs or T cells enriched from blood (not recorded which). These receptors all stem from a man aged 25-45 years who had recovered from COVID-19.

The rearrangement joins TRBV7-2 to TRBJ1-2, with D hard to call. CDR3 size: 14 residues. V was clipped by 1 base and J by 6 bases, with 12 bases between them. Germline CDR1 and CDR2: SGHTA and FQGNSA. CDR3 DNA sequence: TGTGCCAGCAGCTTAGTGAGATTATCGGATGGCTACACCTTC. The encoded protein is CASSLVRLSDGYTF. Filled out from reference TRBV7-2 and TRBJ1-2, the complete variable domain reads GAGVSQSPSNKVTEKGKDVELRCDPISGHTALYWYRQSLGQGLEFLIYFQGNSAPDKSGLPSDRFSAERTGGSVSTLTIQRTQQEDSAVYLCASSLVRLSDGYTFGSGTRLTVV.

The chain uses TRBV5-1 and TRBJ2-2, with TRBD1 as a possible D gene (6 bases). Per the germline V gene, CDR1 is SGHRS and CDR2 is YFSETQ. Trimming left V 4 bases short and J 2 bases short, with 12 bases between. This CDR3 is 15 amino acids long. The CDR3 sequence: CASSPQGPNTGELFF. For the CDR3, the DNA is TGCGCCAGCAGCCCACAGGGTCCTAACACCGGGGAGCTGTTTTTT. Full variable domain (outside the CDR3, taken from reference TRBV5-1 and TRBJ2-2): KAGVTQTPRYLIKTRGQQVTLSCSPISGHRSVSWYQQTPGQGLQFLFEYFSETQRNKGNFPGRFSGRQFSNSRSEMNVSTLELGDSALYLCASSPQGPNTGELFFGEGSRLTVL.

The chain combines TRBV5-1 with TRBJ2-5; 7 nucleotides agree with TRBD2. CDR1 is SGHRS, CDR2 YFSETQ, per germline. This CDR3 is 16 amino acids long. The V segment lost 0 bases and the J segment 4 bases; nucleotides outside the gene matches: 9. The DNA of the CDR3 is TGCGCCAGCAGCTTGGACAGCGGGATGTCAGGAGAGACCCAGTACTTC. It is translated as CASSLDSGMSGETQYF.

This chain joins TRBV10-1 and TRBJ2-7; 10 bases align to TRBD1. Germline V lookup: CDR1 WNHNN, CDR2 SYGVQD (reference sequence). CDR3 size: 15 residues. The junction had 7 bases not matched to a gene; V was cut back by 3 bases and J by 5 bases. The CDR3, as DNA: TGCGCCAGCAGTGACTCCGGGACAGGGGCCAACGAGCAGTACTTC. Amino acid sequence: CASSDSGTGANEQYF.

CDR3 sequence reads: CASTLGGAYGYTF. The CDR3, as DNA: TGTGCCAGCACCCTGGGAGGGGCGTATGGCTACACCTTC. The chain couples TRBV7-2 to TRBJ1-2, with D possibly TRBD1 on 5 matching bases. This CDR3 comprises 13 residues. Between the trimmed V and J ends, which lost 7 bases and 5 bases, there was a span of 14 bases. In germline, CDR1 is SGHTA, CDR2 FQGNSA.

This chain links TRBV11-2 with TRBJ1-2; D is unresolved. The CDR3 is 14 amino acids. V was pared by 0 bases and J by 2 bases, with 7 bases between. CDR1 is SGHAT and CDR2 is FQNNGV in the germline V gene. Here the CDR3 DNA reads TGTGCCAGCAGCTTAGAAGCAGGAAACTATGGCTACACCTTC. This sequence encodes CASSLEAGNYGYTF. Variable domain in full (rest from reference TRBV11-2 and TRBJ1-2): EAGVAQSPRYKIIEKRQSVAFWCNPISGHATLYWYQQILGQGPKLLIQFQNNGVVDDSQLPKDRFSAERLKGVDSTLKIQPAKLEDSAVYLCASSLEAGNYGYTFGSGTRLTVV.

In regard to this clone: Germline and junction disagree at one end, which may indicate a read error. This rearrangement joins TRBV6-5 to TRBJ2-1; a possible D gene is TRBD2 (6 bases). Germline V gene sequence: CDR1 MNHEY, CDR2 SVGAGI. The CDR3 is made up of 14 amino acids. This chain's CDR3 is CASRPRDSHNEQFF. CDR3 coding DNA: TGTGCCAGCAGACCCCGGGACTCCCACAATGAGCAGTTCTTC.

The CDR3 loop is CASSAGSGELFF. In DNA, the CDR3 is TGTGCCAGCAGCGCAGGGTCCGGGGAGCTGTTTTTT. The chain combines TRBV6-4 with TRBJ2-2, with TRBD1 as a possible D gene (5 bases). The V gene's germline CDR1 is MRHNA and CDR2 SNTAGT. The CDR3 loop spans 12 amino acids. V lost 6 bases to trimming and J lost 6 bases, with 8 bases between them.

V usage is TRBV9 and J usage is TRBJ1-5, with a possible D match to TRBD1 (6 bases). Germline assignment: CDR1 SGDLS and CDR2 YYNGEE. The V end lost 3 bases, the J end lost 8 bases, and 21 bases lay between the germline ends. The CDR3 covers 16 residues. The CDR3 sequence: CASSASGRDIVEPQHF. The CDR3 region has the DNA TGTGCCAGCAGCGCCTCGGGCCGGGACATTGTAGAGCCCCAGCATTTT.

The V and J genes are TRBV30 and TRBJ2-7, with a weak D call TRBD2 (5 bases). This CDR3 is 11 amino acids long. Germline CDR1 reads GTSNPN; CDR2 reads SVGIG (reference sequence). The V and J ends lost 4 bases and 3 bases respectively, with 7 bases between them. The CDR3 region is CAWTAGYEQYF. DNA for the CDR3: TGTGCCTGGACGGCGGGCTACGAGCAGTACTTC.

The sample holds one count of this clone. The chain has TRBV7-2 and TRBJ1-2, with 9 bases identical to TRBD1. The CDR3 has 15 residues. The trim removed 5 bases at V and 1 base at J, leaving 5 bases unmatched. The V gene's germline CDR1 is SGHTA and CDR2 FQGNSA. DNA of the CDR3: TGTGCCAGCAGCACGGACAGGGGAAGTAACTATGGCTACACCTTC. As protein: CASSTDRGSNYGYTF. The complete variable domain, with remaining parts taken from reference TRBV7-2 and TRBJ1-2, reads GAGVSQSPSNKVTEKGKDVELRCDPISGHTALYWYRQSLGQGLEFLIYFQGNSAPDKSGLPSDRFSAERTGGSVSTLTIQRTQQEDSAVYLCASSTDRGSNYGYTFGSGTRLTVV.

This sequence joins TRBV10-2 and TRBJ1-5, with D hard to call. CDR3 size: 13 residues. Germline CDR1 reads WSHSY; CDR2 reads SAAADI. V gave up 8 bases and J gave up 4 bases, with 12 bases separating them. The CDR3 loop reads CASGLSVNQPQHF. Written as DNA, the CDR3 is TGCGCCAGCGGCCTTTCAGTAAATCAGCCCCAGCATTTT.

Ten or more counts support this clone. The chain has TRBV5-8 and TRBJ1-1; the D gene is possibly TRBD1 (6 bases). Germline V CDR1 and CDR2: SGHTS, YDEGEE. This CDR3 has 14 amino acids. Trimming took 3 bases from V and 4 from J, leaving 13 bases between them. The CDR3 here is CASSYETGSTEAFF. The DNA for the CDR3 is TGTGCCAGCAGCTACGAGACAGGAAGCACTGAAGCTTTCTTT.

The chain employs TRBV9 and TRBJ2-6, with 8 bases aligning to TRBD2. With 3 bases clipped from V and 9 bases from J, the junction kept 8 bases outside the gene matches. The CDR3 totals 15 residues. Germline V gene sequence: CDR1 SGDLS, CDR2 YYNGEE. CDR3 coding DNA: TGTGCCAGCAGCGCCGGGGGGGTCTTCGTCAACGTCCTGACTTTC. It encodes CASSAGGVFVNVLTF. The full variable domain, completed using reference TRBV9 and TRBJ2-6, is DSGVTQTPKHLITATGQRVTLRCSPRSGDLSVYWYQQSLDQGLQFLIQYYNGEERAKGNILERFSAQQFPDLHSELNLSSLELGDSALYFCASSAGGVFVNVLTFGAGSRLTVL.

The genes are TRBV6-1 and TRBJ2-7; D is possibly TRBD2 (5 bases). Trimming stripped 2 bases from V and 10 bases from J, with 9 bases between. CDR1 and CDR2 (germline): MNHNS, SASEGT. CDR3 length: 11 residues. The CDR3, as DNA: TGTGCCAGCAGTGAAAACCCGGGACAGTACTTC. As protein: CASSENPGQYF.

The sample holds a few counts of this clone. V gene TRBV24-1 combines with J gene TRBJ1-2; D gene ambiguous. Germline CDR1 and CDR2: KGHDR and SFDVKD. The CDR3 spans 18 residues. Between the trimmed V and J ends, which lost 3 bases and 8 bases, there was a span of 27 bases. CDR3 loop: CATSDPLTEGSQTGGYTF. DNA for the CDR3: TGTGCCACCAGTGATCCTTTAACCGAGGGCAGTCAAACCGGCGGCTACACCTTC.

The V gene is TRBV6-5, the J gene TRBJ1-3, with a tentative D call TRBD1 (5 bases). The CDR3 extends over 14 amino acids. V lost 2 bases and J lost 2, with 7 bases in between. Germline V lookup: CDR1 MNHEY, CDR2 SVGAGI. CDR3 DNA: TGTGCCAGCAGTTACGACAGAGCTGGAAACACCATATATTTT. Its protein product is CASSYDRAGNTIYF.

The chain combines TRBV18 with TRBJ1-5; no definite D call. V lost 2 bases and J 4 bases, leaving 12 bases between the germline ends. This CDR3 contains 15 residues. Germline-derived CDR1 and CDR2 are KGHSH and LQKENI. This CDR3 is CASSPGRVSNQPQHF. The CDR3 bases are TGTGCCAGCTCACCAGGGCGCGTCTCTAATCAGCCCCAGCATTTT. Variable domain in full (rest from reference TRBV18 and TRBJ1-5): NAGVMQNPRHLVRRRGQEARLRCSPMKGHSHVYWYRQLPEEGLKFMVYLQKENIIDESGMPKERFSAEFPKEGPSILRIQQVVRGDSAAYFCASSPGRVSNQPQHFGDGTRLSIL.

The CDR3, as DNA: TGTGCCAGCATCGGGGTTACTGAAGCTTTCTTT. It codes for CASIGVTEAFF. The V and J genes are TRBV12-3 or TRBV12-4 and TRBJ1-1; D remains ambiguous. The V end lost 7 bases, the J end lost 5 bases, and 8 bases lay between the germline ends. The CDR3 has 11 amino acids.

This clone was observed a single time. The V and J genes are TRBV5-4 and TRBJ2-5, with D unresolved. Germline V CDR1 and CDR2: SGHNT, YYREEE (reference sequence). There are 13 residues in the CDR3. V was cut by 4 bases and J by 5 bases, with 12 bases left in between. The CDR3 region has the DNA TGTGCCAGCAGCGCCCCTAGGTTTGAGACCCAGTACTTC. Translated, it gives CASSAPRFETQYF. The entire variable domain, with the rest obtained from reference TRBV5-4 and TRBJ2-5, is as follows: ETGVTQSPTHLIKTRGQQVTLRCSSQSGHNTVSWYQQALGQGPQFIFQYYREEENGRGNFPPRFSGLQFPNYSSELNVNALELDDSALYLCASSAPRFETQYFGPGTRLLVL.

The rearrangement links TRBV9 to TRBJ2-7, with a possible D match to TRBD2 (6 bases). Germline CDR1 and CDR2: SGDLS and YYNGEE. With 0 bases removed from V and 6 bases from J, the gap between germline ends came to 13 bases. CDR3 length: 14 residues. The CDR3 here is CASSVGGGTAEQYF. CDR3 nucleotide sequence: TGTGCCAGCAGCGTAGGTGGCGGGACGGCCGAGCAGTACTTC.

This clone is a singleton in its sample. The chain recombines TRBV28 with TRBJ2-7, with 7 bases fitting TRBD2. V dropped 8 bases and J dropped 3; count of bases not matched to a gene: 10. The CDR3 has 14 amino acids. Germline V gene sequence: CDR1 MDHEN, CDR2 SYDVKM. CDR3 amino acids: CASHVGGSRYEQYF. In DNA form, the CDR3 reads TGTGCCAGCCACGTAGGCGGGAGCCGCTACGAGCAGTACTTC. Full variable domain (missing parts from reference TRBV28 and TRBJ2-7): DVKVTQSSRYLVKRTGEKVFLECVQDMDHENMFWYRQDPGLGLRLIYFSYDVKMKEKGDIPEGYSVSREKKERFSLILESASTNQTSMYLCASHVGGSRYEQYFGPGTRLTVT.

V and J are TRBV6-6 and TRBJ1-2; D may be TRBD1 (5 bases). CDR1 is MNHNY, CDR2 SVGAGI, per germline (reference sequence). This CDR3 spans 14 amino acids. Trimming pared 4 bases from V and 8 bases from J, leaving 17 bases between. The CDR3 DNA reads TGTGCCAGCAGTTCCACCCCAGCGTCAGGGGGCTACACCTTC. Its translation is CASSSTPASGGYTF.